This is a list of T cell receptor beta chains from one sample in a study of cytomegalovirus exposure and HLA in healthy donors. Data came from immunoSEQ multiplex PCR; TCRdb stores just in-frame clones and leaves some out. The top ten clones hold roughly an eighth of a sample with about 150,000 clones, roughly three quarters of them seen once. Sequenced input: PBMCs. The source of these receptors is a woman in her 40s in good health and CMV-seronegative. Each CDR3 is given with its conserved first and last residue. The order of the fields is clone size, J gene, V gene, D gene, CDR3 protein, CDR3 DNA. D genes are given only for firm matches. Only some rows state a clone size, as once, few, many or a class for expanded clones.

once TRBJ2-5 TRBV5-1 NA CASSRIITGAGETQYF TGCGCCAGCAGCCGGATCATCACAGGCGCGGGGGAGACCCAGTACTTC
NA TRBJ1-2 TRBV6-5 NA CASSYFRGWAGYTF TGTGCCAGCAGTTACTTCAGGGGATGGGCTGGCTACACCTTC
NA TRBJ2-3 TRBV28 NA CASSLRGQDTQYF TGTGCCAGCAGTTTGCGCGGCCAAGATACGCAGTATTTT
NA TRBJ1-1 TRBV6-6 NA CASSYSRHLNTEAFF TGTGCCAGCAGTTACTCGAGGCATTTGAACACTGAAGCTTTCTTT
NA TRBJ2-7 TRBV2 NA CASSPVPDSAYF TGTGCCAGCAGCCCCGTTCCGGACAGCGCTTACTTC
NA TRBJ2-2 TRBV29-1 NA CSTWLGDTGELFF TGCAGCACTTGGTTAGGGGACACCGGGGAGCTGTTTTTT
NA TRBJ2-7 TRBV7-2 NA CASSPGSLAEQYF TGTGCCAGCAGCCCCGGGAGTCTCGCCGAGCAGTACTTC
NA TRBJ2-1 TRBV19 TRBD2 CASSMGGASGIYNEQFF TGTGCCAGTAGTATGGGTGGGGCTAGCGGAATCTACAATGAGCAGTTCTTC
once TRBJ1-5 TRBV27 TRBD1 CASSSGQANQPQHF TGTGCCAGCAGTTCCGGACAGGCCAATCAGCCCCAGCATTTT
NA TRBJ1-2 TRBV18 NA CASSRSGGESYGYTF TGTGCCAGCTCTCGGAGCGGGGGGGAGAGCTATGGCTACACCTTC
once TRBJ1-1 TRBV10-2 NA CASRSPGRNTEAFF TGCGCCAGCCGCTCCCCCGGGAGGAACACTGAAGCTTTCTTT
NA TRBJ1-1 TRBV11-2 NA CASSVQVNTEAFF TGTGCCAGCAGCGTACAGGTGAACACTGAAGCTTTCTTT
NA TRBJ2-6 TRBV4-2 NA CASSQAPPGANVLTF TGTGCCAGCAGCCAAGCTCCCCCTGGGGCCAACGTCCTGACTTTC
NA TRBJ1-1 TRBV5-1 TRBD1 CASARGQMNTEAFF TGCGCCAGCGCCCGGGGACAGATGAACACTGAAGCTTTCTTT
once TRBJ1-2 TRBV5-6 NA CASSQTGDYGYTF TGTGCCAGCAGCCAGACAGGAGACTATGGCTACACCTTC
once TRBJ1-1 TRBV25-1 TRBD1 CASSFRDRGKAFF TGTGCCAGCAGTTTCCGGGACAGGGGTAAAGCTTTCTTT
NA TRBJ1-1 TRBV9 NA CASSVGYVGGTEAFF TGTGCCAGCAGCGTAGGTTACGTGGGGGGGACTGAAGCTTTCTTT
few TRBJ2-1 TRBV9 NA CASSVGSGNEQFF TGTGCCAGCAGCGTAGGAAGCGGCAATGAGCAGTTCTTC
NA TRBJ2-7 TRBV6-5 TRBD2 CASSYGGGTVWEQYF TGTGCCAGCAGTTATGGGGGAGGGACCGTGTGGGAGCAGTACTTC
NA TRBJ1-2 TRBV25-1 TRBD1 CASSGWQTGGHYGYTF TGTGCCAGCAGTGGGTGGCAGACAGGGGGCCACTATGGCTACACCTTC
NA TRBJ1-1 TRBV18 NA CASSLTLDSTEAFF TGTGCCAGCTCCCTAACGCTGGACAGCACTGAAGCTTTCTTT
NA TRBJ2-2 TRBV5-6 TRBD2 CASSRAGGNTGELFF TGTGCCAGCAGCCGAGCGGGGGGGAACACCGGGGAGCTGTTTTTT
NA TRBJ1-1 TRBV5-1 NA CASSLEPGITEAFF TGCGCCAGCAGCTTGGAACCGGGGATAACTGAAGCTTTCTTT
NA TRBJ1-2 TRBV5-4 TRBD1 CASSPRTGNNYGYTF TGTGCCAGCAGCCCAAGGACAGGGAACAACTATGGCTACACCTTC
few TRBJ2-7 TRBV5-4 NA CASSLWQGRHEQYF TGTGCCAGCAGCTTGTGGCAGGGTCGACACGAGCAGTACTTC
NA TRBJ1-1 TRBV7-9 NA CASSLPGLNTEAFF TGTGCCAGCAGCTTACCGGGGTTGAACACTGAAGCTTTCTTT
NA TRBJ2-1 TRBV28 TRBD1 CASYSYGTGGGDEQFF TGTGCCAGCTACTCTTACGGGACAGGGGGAGGTGATGAGCAGTTCTTC
many TRBJ2-7 TRBV28 TRBD2 CASSYSGRGSRSYEQYF TGTGCCAGCAGTTATAGCGGGCGCGGGTCCCGCTCCTACGAGCAGTACTTC
NA TRBJ2-2 TRBV27 TRBD1 CASSLGTGYLPGELFF TGTGCCAGCAGTTTAGGGACAGGGTACCTTCCCGGGGAGCTGTTTTTT
NA TRBJ2-7 TRBV4-1 NA CASSQLGSTYEQYF TGCGCCAGCAGCCAGTTAGGGAGCACCTACGAGCAGTACTTC
once TRBJ2-7 TRBV27 TRBD1 CASSDRDGTFEQYF TGTGCCAGCAGTGACAGGGATGGTACCTTCGAGCAGTACTTC
NA TRBJ1-5 TRBV4-1 NA CASSQGGYNQPQHF TGCGCCAGCAGCCAAGGCGGATACAATCAGCCCCAGCATTTT
once TRBJ1-1 TRBV19 NA CASQRGGGNTEAFF TGTGCCAGCCAGCGGGGCGGAGGGAACACTGAAGCTTTCTTT
NA TRBJ1-5 TRBV28 NA CASSPQTTSDQPQHF TGTGCCAGCAGTCCCCAGACTACCTCCGATCAGCCCCAGCATTTT
NA TRBJ2-3 TRBV7-2 NA CASSQAFRGTDTQYF TGTGCCAGCAGCCAAGCGTTCCGGGGCACAGATACGCAGTATTTT
once TRBJ2-1 TRBV15 NA CATSRRTDYNEQFF TGTGCCACCAGCCGCCGGACAGACTACAATGAGCAGTTCTTC
once TRBJ2-3 TRBV4-1 NA CASSQEADRYTDTQYF TGCGCCAGCAGCCAAGAAGCGGACAGATATACAGATACGCAGTATTTT
NA TRBJ2-3 TRBV7-3 TRBD2 CASSERLRGGTDTQYF TGTGCCAGCAGCGAAAGGTTGCGGGGGGGCACAGATACGCAGTATTTT
NA TRBJ2-1 TRBV2 NA CASSEWGSEYEQFF TGTGCCAGCAGTGAATGGGGCAGCGAGTATGAGCAGTTCTTC
NA TRBJ2-1 TRBV7-9 TRBD2 CASSLALGGAWDEQFF TGTGCCAGCAGCTTAGCGCTCGGGGGGGCCTGGGATGAGCAGTTCTTC